This TCR beta chain was recovered during a study of T cells in Graves' hyperthyroidism and ophthalmopathy. Study-wide results and limits: Ophthalmopathy was told apart from stable hyperthyroidism by a 13 V-J model. Most expanded thyroid clonotypes above 0.001 also appeared in blood.

Amplified regions were TCR beta CDR3 sequences from RNA transcripts. In the first-round RT-PCR of the TCR CDR3, the HTBI primer set was used. Each CDR3 protein is one row after TCRdb ran MiXCR on the multiplex PCR reads. The sample carries more than 500,000 distinct CDR3 sequences, around 45% recorded once. This clonotype was detected ten times or more. Its specificity is unknown. The CDR3 length is 13 residues. Trimming removed 4 bases from V and 7 bases from J, with 13 bases in between. Looked up from germline, CDR1 is MNHEY and CDR2 is SVGEGT. Sequencing was performed on peripheral blood or thyroid tissue (not recorded which). This receptor was identified in an adult woman with Graves' disease, either hyperthyroidism or ophthalmopathy (not recorded which). The V call is TRBV6-2 or TRBV6-3, the J call TRBJ2-5; D not certain. As DNA, the CDR3 is TGTGCCAGCAGTTGGGGTATGGAAGGGACCCAGTACTTC. Amino acids: CASSWGMEGTQYF.